Below, 11 T cell receptor beta chains from the same sample are listed, as sequenced in a study of T cell responses to AZD1222 COVID-19 vaccine. Sequenced by immunoSEQ multiplex PCR; TCRdb stores in-frame clones only, minus some. The sample comprises 90,000 to 150,000 clones, about 92% of which are singletons, and around 8% rests with the top ten. The sample in question was peripheral blood, obtained 28 days after the second AZD1222 dose. Receptors originate from an adult who received the AZD1222 COVID-19 vaccine.

V and J are TRBV4-1 and TRBJ2-1; TRBD2 matches 12 bases. V lost 2 bases and J lost 9; bases outside the gene matches: 11. Germline CDR1 reads MGHRA; CDR2 reads YSYEKL. The CDR3 contains 17 residues. The CDR3 DNA reads TGCGCCAGCAGCCAATATCCGACTAGCGGGGGCCTCTCTGAGCAGTTCTTC. It yields the protein CASSQYPTSGGLSEQFF.

The rearrangement joins TRBV5-6 to TRBJ1-5; maybe TRBD1 (5 bases). There are 13 residues in the CDR3. In germline, CDR1 is SGHDT, CDR2 YYEEEE. Trimming removed 2 bases at V and 4 bases at J, with 7 bases between. The CDR3 spells CASSFEGNQPQHF. CDR3 nucleotides: TGTGCCAGCAGCTTTGAGGGGAATCAGCCCCAGCATTTT.

This chain connects TRBV28 to TRBJ1-5; 8 nucleotides agree with TRBD1. This CDR3 has 17 residues. The V gene's germline CDR1 is MDHEN and CDR2 SYDVKM. Germline trimming cut 8 bases from V and 4 bases from J; bases unmatched to any gene: 16. The CDR3 DNA sequence: TGTGCCAGCTGGCTGACAGGGGATCCCGGACGAAATCAGCCCCAGCATTTT. Protein: CASWLTGDPGRNQPQHF.

The chain has TRBV6-5 and TRBJ2-5; TRBD2 matches at 9 bases. CDR3 size: 14 residues. With V trimmed by 6 bases and J by 7 bases, 9 bases remained unmatched. Per the germline V gene, CDR1 is MNHEY and CDR2 is SVGAGI. The CDR3 here is CASRVAGAGGTQYF. The CDR3, as DNA: TGTGCCAGCAGGGTAGCGGGAGCAGGGGGGACCCAGTACTTC.

The rearrangement uses TRBV5-1 and TRBJ2-1; no reliable D call. CDR3 length: 14 residues. V was pared by 4 bases and J by 5 bases, with 13 bases between. Looked up from germline, CDR1 is SGHRS and CDR2 is YFSETQ. CDR3 protein: CASSRPGSNNEQFF. For the CDR3, the DNA is TGCGCCAGCAGCCGCCCGGGTAGTAACAATGAGCAGTTCTTC.

The rearrangement joins TRBV7-9 to TRBJ2-7; D is undetermined. V lost 1 base, J lost 3 bases, and 7 bases lay in between. Germline CDR1 is SEHNR and CDR2 is FQNEAQ (reference sequence). This CDR3 has 13 amino acids. CDR3 residues: CASSLESGYEQYF. The DNA of the CDR3 is TGTGCCAGCAGCTTAGAGAGTGGCTACGAGCAGTACTTC.

The V gene is TRBV28, the J gene TRBJ1-2, with 7 bases fitting TRBD1. This CDR3 contains 13 residues. Germline trimming cut 4 bases from V and 6 bases from J; bases unmatched to any gene: 5. Germline V CDR1 and CDR2: MDHEN, SYDVKM. The CDR3 here is CASSSQGLDGYTF. Here the CDR3 DNA reads TGTGCCAGCAGTTCACAGGGGTTGGATGGCTACACCTTC.

This chain joins TRBV20-1 and TRBJ2-7, with no clear D. The CDR3 has 11 residues. CDR1 DFQATT and CDR2 SNEGSKA come from the germline V gene (reference sequence). The V end was cut by 6 bases, the J end by 2 bases, with 8 bases between. CDR3 region: CSADQAYEQYF. DNA for the CDR3: TGCAGTGCCGACCAAGCCTACGAGCAGTACTTC.

The J gene is TRBJ1-4, the V gene TRBV4-2, with D possibly being TRBD1 (5 bases). The CDR3 loop spans 20 amino acids. Trimming took 0 bases from V and 2 from J, leaving 22 bases between them. The germline CDR1 and CDR2 sequences are LGHNA and YNFKEQ. As DNA, the CDR3 is TGTGCCAGCAGCCAAGAGGTGCTGGGGCCGGGGTTGTTGACTAATGAAAAACTGTTTTTT. Its protein product is CASSQEVLGPGLLTNEKLFF.

DNA of the CDR3: TGTGCCAGCAGCCCGGGACAGGTGGGAAACACCATATATTTT. As protein: CASSPGQVGNTIYF. The V and J genes are TRBV28 and TRBJ1-3; 8 nucleotides align to TRBD1. The CDR3 is 14 amino acids. Germline assignment: CDR1 MDHEN and CDR2 SYDVKM. V gave up 6 bases and J gave up 4 bases; unmatched junction bases: 5.

The chain is built from TRBV28 and TRBJ1-4; TRBD1 aligns across 11 bases. The CDR3 totals 16 residues. V shed 3 bases, J shed 8 bases, and the junction held 8 bases outside the gene matches. Germline lookup yields CDR1 MDHEN and CDR2 SYDVKM. The CDR3 DNA sequence: TGTGCCAGCAGTTTTACTCCGGGACAGGGGGAAGAAAAACTGTTTTTT. Translating it yields CASSFTPGQGEEKLFF.